This TCR beta chain was recovered during a study of blood T cell repertoires in COVID-19. Looking at the study overall: Sources were T cells, B-cell-depleted T cells, or PBMCs; the material itself was cDNA or gDNA.

This CDR3 is 16 amino acids long. Per germline, CDR1 LNHNV and CDR2 YYDKDF (reference sequence). V lost 1 base and J lost 4; bases outside the gene matches: 7. Original handling: Amplification with reference gene primers provided the estimates of nucleated cell counts. Profiling relied on immunoSEQ multiplex PCR, and the TCRdb table lists in-frame clones only, not all of them. V and J calls and clone size follow that table, whereas D and trimming were derived from the DNA. This repertoire shows 110,000 to 150,000 clones, 65% to 80% found once; its top ten account for 4.2%. This sequence joins TRBV15 and TRBJ2-5; TRBD2 matches at 9 bases. This clonotype originated in a man between 60 and 75 years old with acute or convalescent COVID-19. Sequences were obtained from peripheral blood. The CDR3 DNA sequence: TGTGCCACCAGCAGAGGGATAGCGGGAGTTTTAGAGACCCAGTACTTC. Protein sequence: CATSRGIAGVLETQYF.